The present entry profiles one T cell receptor beta chain with its context. Its cognate antigen is unknown. The sample belongs to a study of cytomegalovirus exposure and HLA in healthy donors. The study, taken as a whole, reports: Presence/absence analyses treated sequencing depth as roughly uniform across donors. A prior analysis recorded that most TCR beta V segments were productive about 87% or about 30% of the time.

Germline assignment: CDR1 MGHDK and CDR2 SYGVNS. There are 14 residues in the CDR3. V lost 5 bases and J lost 5; bases outside the gene matches: 8. PCR was performed using 60 Vbeta and 13 Jbeta primers. Data came from immunoSEQ multiplex PCR; TCRdb stores just in-frame clones and leaves some out. The table has about 200,000 clones, 75% to 85% seen once. This chain uses TRBV25-1 with TRBJ2-7; 8 bases map to TRBD1. The TCR was taken from a woman aged 50 to 65 in good health and CMV-seropositive. The source material was PBMCs. In nucleotides, the CDR3 is TGTGCCAGCAGTCGCGAGACAGGGGCCCACGAGCAGTACTTC. Amino acid sequence: CASSRETGAHEQYF.